These 2 T cell receptor beta chains were sequenced from one sample in a study of blood T cell repertoires in COVID-19. Produced via immunoSEQ multiplex PCR; TCRdb's table is partial and in-frame only. The data contain 95,000 to 110,000 clones, roughly nine tenths of them seen just once; the ten biggest clones take up about 15%. Input material: peripheral blood. The source of these receptors is a woman older than 75 in a cohort sampled during active COVID-19.

The genes are TRBV5-1 and TRBJ2-5, with 10 nucleotides matching TRBD1. The trim removed 4 bases at V and 7 bases at J, leaving 13 bases unmatched. Germline values: CDR1 SGHRS, CDR2 YFSETQ. This CDR3 is built from 16 residues. Written as DNA, the CDR3 is TGCGCCAGCAGCGGAGTAGACAGGGGGCTAGATTGGACCCAGTACTTC. Translation: CASSGVDRGLDWTQYF.

The chain is built from TRBV4-2 and TRBJ2-7, with D possibly matching TRBD2 (6 bases). CDR1 and CDR2 (germline): LGHNA, YNFKEQ. The CDR3 sequence is 13 residues long. V shed 1 base and J shed 2 bases, with 6 bases lying between them. As DNA, the CDR3 is TGTGCCAGCAGCCAAGGACTAGCCTACGAGCAGTACTTC. It yields the protein CASSQGLAYEQYF.